Listed below are T cell receptor beta chains from one sample, sequenced in a study of T cells after yellow fever vaccination. TCRdb processed the 5' RACE reads anew with MiXCR; each CDR3 protein has one entry. The repertoire holds roughly 500,000 distinct CDR3 sequences, with roughly 21% as singletons. Sequencing used PBMCs, obtained 15 days after the yellow fever booster vaccination. The receptors shown here come from a man aged 25-40 years who received the YFV17D yellow fever vaccine. Both conserved end residues are part of each CDR3. The D gene is left open where the match is weak. Size is stated for part of the rows, as once, few or many counts, or as a class when the clone is expanded.

cdr3_aa	cdr3_nt	j_call	v_call	d_call	clone_size
CASSRLAGGPQFF	TGTGCCAGCAGCCGACTAGCGGGAGGGCCTCAGTTCTTC	TRBJ2-1	TRBV27	TRBD2	few
CASSYAQGTYNEQFF	TGTGCCAGCAGTTACGCTCAGGGCACTTACAATGAGCAGTTCTTC	TRBJ2-1	TRBV6-2/TRBV6-3	NA	many
CASRAGEYGTGELFF	TGCGCCAGCAGAGCGGGAGAGTACGGCACCGGGGAGCTGTTTTTT	TRBJ2-2	TRBV5-1	TRBD2	NA
CASSRQIQETQYF	TGTGCCAGCAGTCGACAGATCCAAGAGACCCAGTACTTC	TRBJ2-5	TRBV6-1	NA	NA
CASSPGQGAHEQYF	TGTGCCAGCAGTCCGGGACAGGGGGCTCACGAGCAGTACTTC	TRBJ2-7	TRBV28	TRBD1	NA
CASSRETGLSSRNEQFF	TGTGCCAGCAGTCGGGAGACAGGCCTATCTTCGCGGAATGAGCAGTTCTTC	TRBJ2-1	TRBV6-2/TRBV6-3	NA	few
CASSVPGISYEQYF	TGTGCCAGCAGTGTCCCAGGGATTTCCTACGAGCAGTACTTC	TRBJ2-7	TRBV28	NA	once
CASSELGADTQYF	TGTGCCAGCAGTGAGCTGGGGGCAGATACGCAGTATTTT	TRBJ2-3	TRBV25-1	NA	NA
CSAPMSSSTDTQYF	TGCAGTGCCCCTATGAGTTCTAGCACAGATACGCAGTATTTT	TRBJ2-3	TRBV20-1	NA	NA
CASSFGTRSEKLFF	TGCGCCAGCAGCTTTGGGACACGGAGTGAAAAACTGTTTTTT	TRBJ1-4	TRBV5-1	NA	NA
CASRQGSSGSYNEQFF	TGTGCCAGCAGACAAGGGAGTAGCGGCTCCTACAATGAGCAGTTCTTC	TRBJ2-1	TRBV12-3/TRBV12-4	NA	few
CASSLPPQYEQYF	TGTGCCAGCAGTCTCCCCCCCCAATACGAGCAGTACTTC	TRBJ2-7	TRBV12-3/TRBV12-4	NA	NA
CASSQPTSGRTADTQYF	TGTGCCAGCAGCCAACCGACTAGCGGCAGAACGGCAGATACGCAGTATTTT	TRBJ2-3	TRBV6-5	TRBD2	many
CSATPKLLLSYNEQFF	TGCAGTGCTACCCCTAAACTCTTACTCTCCTACAATGAGCAGTTCTTC	TRBJ2-1	TRBV20-1	NA	NA
CASSLGGYLGYEQYF	TGTGCCAGCAGTTTAGGGGGATATCTTGGCTACGAGCAGTACTTC	TRBJ2-7	TRBV12-3/TRBV12-4	NA	NA
CASSSSRGSSGPYEQYF	TGTGCCAGCAGTTCGAGTAGGGGATCTAGCGGCCCCTACGAGCAGTACTTC	TRBJ2-7	TRBV28	TRBD2	NA
CASSLEGLGNEQFF	TGCGCCAGCAGCTTGGAGGGACTGGGCAATGAGCAGTTCTTC	TRBJ2-1	TRBV5-1	NA	few